A selection of T cell receptor beta chains follows, all from one sample in a study of blood T cell repertoires in COVID-19. Some clones are missing from TCRdb's copy, which holds only in-frame ones; the method was immunoSEQ multiplex PCR. The sample contains around 150,000 clones, about 80% of which appear only once. Sequences were obtained from PBMCs or T cells enriched from blood (not recorded which). These receptors all stem from a man aged 50-59 years who had recovered from COVID-19. The CDR3 runs from the conserved cysteine through the conserved F or W. Fields, in order: CDR3 protein, CDR3 DNA, D gene, J gene, clone size, V gene. D genes are given only for firm matches. The listing skips clone size in some rows; elsewhere it reads once, few, many or a size class.

CASSLGDRLAGASSYNEQFF | TGTGCCAGCAGCTTAGGAGACAGACTAGCGGGGGCAAGCTCCTACAATGAGCAGTTCTTC | TRBD2 | TRBJ2-1 | NA | TRBV11-3
CASSRGRYNEQFF | TGTGCCAGCAGCCGGGGTCGGTACAATGAGCAGTTCTTC | NA | TRBJ2-1 | NA | TRBV12-3/TRBV12-4
CSARVGGGYTF | TGCAGTGCTAGAGTGGGGGGAGGCTACACCTTC | NA | TRBJ1-2 | NA | TRBV20-1
CAISEQPAGNEQFF | TGTGCCATCAGTGAGCAACCAGCGGGCAATGAGCAGTTCTTC | NA | TRBJ2-1 | NA | TRBV10-3
CASSVPEGDTQYF | TGTGCCAGCAGCGTTCCGGAGGGAGATACGCAGTATTTT | NA | TRBJ2-3 | few | TRBV9
CASSELAGPSYEQYF | TGTGCCAGCAGTGAATTGGCGGGGCCGTCCTACGAGCAGTACTTC | NA | TRBJ2-7 | NA | TRBV6-1
CASSLYFRGSSYNSPLHF | TGTGCCAGCAGTTTATACTTCCGAGGGAGCTCCTATAATTCACCCCTCCACTTT | NA | TRBJ1-6 | few | TRBV27
CASSSESSTDTQYF | TGTGCCAGCAGTTCCGAGAGTAGCACAGATACGCAGTATTTT | NA | TRBJ2-3 | NA | TRBV6-4
CASSSRGGAVETQYF | TGTGCCAGCAGCTCGCGCGGGGGGGCGGTGGAGACCCAGTACTTC | TRBD2 | TRBJ2-5 | NA | TRBV7-9
CASQPTHGQPYEQYF | TGTGCCAGCCAACCAACGCACGGACAGCCCTACGAGCAGTACTTC | NA | TRBJ2-7 | NA | TRBV2
CASSQVGQGHNQPQHF | TGCGCCAGCAGCCAAGTGGGACAGGGTCACAATCAGCCCCAGCATTTT | TRBD1 | TRBJ1-5 | few | TRBV4-1
CASSPTGGRGMNTEAFF | TGTGCCAGCAGCCCTACAGGGGGCCGAGGGATGAACACTGAAGCTTTCTTT | TRBD1 | TRBJ1-1 | NA | TRBV9
CASSYSRDRGLSPLHF | TGTGCCAGCAGTTACTCGAGGGACAGGGGACTATCACCCCTCCACTTT | TRBD1 | TRBJ1-6 | NA | TRBV6-5
CASSGQGFNSPLHF | TGTGCCAGCAGTGGACAGGGTTTTAATTCACCCCTCCACTTT | TRBD1 | TRBJ1-6 | NA | TRBV2
CASPPRPQHF | TGTGCCAGCCCCCCCCGGCCCCAGCATTTT | NA | TRBJ1-5 | once | TRBV5-3
CASSIRAGGQPQHF | TGTGCCAGTAGTATACGGGCAGGGGGCCAGCCCCAGCATTTT | TRBD1 | TRBJ1-5 | few | TRBV19
CASSFGKSTDTQYF | TGTGCCAGCAGTTTTGGCAAAAGCACAGATACGCAGTATTTT | NA | TRBJ2-3 | NA | TRBV27
CASSVDARAQETQYF | TGTGCCAGCAGCGTAGATGCCAGGGCCCAAGAGACCCAGTACTTC | NA | TRBJ2-5 | NA | TRBV9
CASSSVANSYNEQFF | TGTGCCAGCAGTTCTGTTGCGAATTCCTACAATGAGCAGTTCTTC | NA | TRBJ2-1 | NA | TRBV7-2
CASSDRTGIETQYF | TGTGCCAGCAGTGACAGGACAGGGATAGAGACCCAGTACTTC | TRBD1 | TRBJ2-5 | once | TRBV2
CASSLDRGEQYF | TGTGCCAGCAGCTTAGACAGGGGCGAGCAGTACTTC | TRBD1 | TRBJ2-7 | NA | TRBV5-4
CASSLGIGVQAFF | TGTGCCAGCAGCTTAGGAATCGGGGTTCAAGCTTTCTTT | NA | TRBJ1-1 | once | TRBV11-3
CASSLVPGQGVQPQHF | TGCGCCAGCAGCTTGGTTCCGGGACAGGGCGTTCAGCCCCAGCATTTT | TRBD1 | TRBJ1-5 | few | TRBV5-1
CSARQGDLNTGELFF | TGCAGCGCAAGACAGGGGGACCTGAACACCGGGGAGCTGTTTTTT | TRBD1 | TRBJ2-2 | NA | TRBV29-1
CASSTRGTNEKLFF | TGTGCCAGCAGCACGCGAGGGACTAATGAAAAACTGTTTTTT | NA | TRBJ1-4 | NA | TRBV7-9
CASSPPGAHTEAFF | TGTGCCAGCAGCCCCCCAGGGGCCCACACTGAAGCTTTCTTT | NA | TRBJ1-1 | NA | TRBV5-5
CASSRGQHNSPLHF | TGTGCCAGCTCAAGGGGGCAGCATAATTCACCCCTCCACTTT | TRBD1 | TRBJ1-6 | NA | TRBV2
CASSQAPGEAYEQYF | TGTGCCAGCAGCCAAGCGCCGGGGGAGGCCTACGAGCAGTACTTC | NA | TRBJ2-7 | NA | TRBV3-1/TRBV3-2
CAISPTGDPGYTF | TGTGCCATCAGCCCGACAGGGGACCCTGGCTACACCTTC | TRBD1 | TRBJ1-2 | NA | TRBV10-3
CASSASGGATDTQYF | TGTGCCAGCAGCGCTAGCGGGGGGGCCACAGATACGCAGTATTTT | TRBD2 | TRBJ2-3 | few | TRBV6-4
CASSLAGIEQYF | TGCGCCAGCAGCTTGGCCGGGATAGAGCAGTACTTC | NA | TRBJ2-7 | once | TRBV5-1
CASSSGQGSSTQYF | TGTGCCAGCAGCTCGGGACAGGGGAGTAGTACGCAGTATTTT | TRBD1 | TRBJ2-3 | NA | TRBV7-3
CASSFVGSNQPQHF | TGTGCCAGCAGTTTTGTCGGTAGCAATCAGCCCCAGCATTTT | NA | TRBJ1-5 | NA | TRBV6-6
CASSFAGQGSNQPQHF | TGTGCCAGCAGTTTTGCGGGACAGGGCAGCAATCAGCCCCAGCATTTT | TRBD1 | TRBJ1-5 | NA | TRBV28
CASSHDSLNTEAFF | TGTGCCAGTAGTCATGACTCCCTGAACACTGAAGCTTTCTTT | NA | TRBJ1-1 | once | TRBV19
CTSSQDRLAEYNEQFF | TGCACCAGCAGCCAAGATAGACTAGCGGAATACAATGAGCAGTTCTTC | NA | TRBJ2-1 | NA | TRBV1
CASSPQTGSPYEQYF | TGTGCCAGCAGCCCGCAGACCGGGTCTCCCTACGAGCAGTACTTC | NA | TRBJ2-7 | NA | TRBV7-9
CASRAPTEAFF | TGTGCCAGCAGAGCCCCCACTGAAGCTTTCTTT | NA | TRBJ1-1 | NA | TRBV6-5
CASSLAQVAGLRQPQHF | TGTGCCAGCAGCTTGGCCCAGGTGGCAGGGTTACGGCAGCCCCAGCATTTT | NA | TRBJ1-5 | few | TRBV5-8
CASRKTGGNTEAFF | TGTGCCAGCAGGAAGACAGGGGGAAATACTGAAGCTTTCTTT | TRBD1 | TRBJ1-1 | NA | TRBV7-2
CASSLTVAAEAQYF | TGTGCCAGCAGCTTAACTGTTGCTGCCGAGGCGCAGTATTTT | NA | TRBJ2-3 | once | TRBV7-9
CASRPPGNSNQPQHF | TGTGCCAGCAGGCCGCCGGGAAATAGCAATCAGCCCCAGCATTTT | NA | TRBJ1-5 | few | TRBV6-6
CASSVDQAGPQETQYF | TGTGCCAGCAGCGTAGATCAAGCGGGGCCCCAAGAGACCCAGTACTTC | TRBD2 | TRBJ2-5 | NA | TRBV9
CASSGSGGAANEQFF | TGTGCCAGCAGCGGAAGCGGGGGGGCGGCTAATGAGCAGTTCTTC | TRBD2 | TRBJ2-1 | NA | TRBV7-2
CASSVAGDTYNEQFF | TGTGCCAGCAGCGTGGCGGGGGACACCTACAATGAGCAGTTCTTC | NA | TRBJ2-1 | NA | TRBV9
CASSFRLSKNTEAFF | TGTGCCAGCAGCTTCCGACTCAGTAAAAACACTGAAGCTTTCTTT | NA | TRBJ1-1 | NA | TRBV11-2
CASSLGGLKTEAFF | TGCGCCAGCAGCTTGGGAGGGCTAAAAACTGAAGCTTTCTTT | NA | TRBJ1-1 | NA | TRBV5-1